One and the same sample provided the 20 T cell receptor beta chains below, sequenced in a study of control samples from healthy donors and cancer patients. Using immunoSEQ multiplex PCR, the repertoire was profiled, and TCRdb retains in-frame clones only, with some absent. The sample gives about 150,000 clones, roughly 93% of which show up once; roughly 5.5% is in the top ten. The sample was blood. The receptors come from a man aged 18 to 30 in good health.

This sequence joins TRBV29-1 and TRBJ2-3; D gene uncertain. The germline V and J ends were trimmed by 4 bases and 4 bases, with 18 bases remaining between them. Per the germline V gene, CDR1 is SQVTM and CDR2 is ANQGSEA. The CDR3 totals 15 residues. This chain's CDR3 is CSVVGSRIDSDTQYF. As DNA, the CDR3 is TGCAGCGTTGTTGGGTCGAGAATCGACTCAGATACGCAGTATTTT.

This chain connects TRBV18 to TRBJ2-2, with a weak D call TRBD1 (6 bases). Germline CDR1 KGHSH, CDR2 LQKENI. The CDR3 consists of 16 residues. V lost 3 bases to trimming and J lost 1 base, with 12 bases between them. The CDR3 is CASSPSPGENTGELFF. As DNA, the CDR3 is TGTGCCAGCTCACCCTCCCCAGGGGAGAACACCGGGGAGCTGTTTTTT.

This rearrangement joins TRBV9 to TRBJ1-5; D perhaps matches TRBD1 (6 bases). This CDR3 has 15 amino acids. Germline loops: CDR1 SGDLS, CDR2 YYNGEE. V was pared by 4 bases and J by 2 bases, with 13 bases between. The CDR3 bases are TGTGCCAGCAGCTCCCAGGGGACCGGCAATCAGCCCCAGCATTTT. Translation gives CASSSQGTGNQPQHF.

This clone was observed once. CDR3 nucleotides: TGCGCCAGCAGCTTAGGGGGTCGCACAGATACGCAGTATTTT. Its protein product is CASSLGGRTDTQYF. This chain connects TRBV5-1 to TRBJ2-3; D possibly corresponds to TRBD1 (6 bases). There are 14 residues in the CDR3. CDR1 is SGHRS, CDR2 YFSETQ, per germline. V was shortened by 2 bases and J by 1 base, with 8 bases between the two germline ends. Full variable domain (outside the CDR3, taken from reference TRBV5-1 and TRBJ2-3): KAGVTQTPRYLIKTRGQQVTLSCSPISGHRSVSWYQQTPGQGLQFLFEYFSETQRNKGNFPGRFSGRQFSNSRSEMNVSTLELGDSALYLCASSLGGRTDTQYFGPGTRLTVL.

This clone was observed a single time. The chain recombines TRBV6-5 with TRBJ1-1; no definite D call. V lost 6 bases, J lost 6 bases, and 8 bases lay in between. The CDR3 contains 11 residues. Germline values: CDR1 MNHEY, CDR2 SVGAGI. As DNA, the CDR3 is TGTGCCAGCAGCAAGAGGGCTGAAGCTTTCTTT. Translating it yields CASSKRAEAFF.

As DNA, the CDR3 is TGTGCCAGCAGATTCCGGGACAGGACTTATCAGCCCCAGCATTTT. It encodes CASRFRDRTYQPQHF. The chain links TRBV6-4 to TRBJ1-5; TRBD1 matches at 8 bases. The V gene end was trimmed by 6 bases and the J gene end by 5 bases; junction bases not matched to a gene: 9. The CDR3 consists of 15 residues. Germline V gene data show CDR1 as MRHNA and CDR2 as SNTAGT.

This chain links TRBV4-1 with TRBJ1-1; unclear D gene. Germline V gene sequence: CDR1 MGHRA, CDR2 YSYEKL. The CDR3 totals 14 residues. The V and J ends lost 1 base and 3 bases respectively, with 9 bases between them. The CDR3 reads CASSQVERYTEAFF. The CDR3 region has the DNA TGCGCCAGCAGCCAAGTCGAAAGATACACTGAAGCTTTCTTT.

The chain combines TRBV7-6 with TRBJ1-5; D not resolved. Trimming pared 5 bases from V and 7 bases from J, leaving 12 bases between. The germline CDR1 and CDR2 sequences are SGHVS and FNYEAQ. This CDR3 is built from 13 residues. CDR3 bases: TGTGCCAGCAGCCTCTCACGGGAGCAGCCCCAGCATTTT. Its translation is CASSLSREQPQHF.

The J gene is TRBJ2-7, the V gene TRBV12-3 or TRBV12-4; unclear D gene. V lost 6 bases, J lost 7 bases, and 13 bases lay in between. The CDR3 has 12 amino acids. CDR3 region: CASRYDTDEQYF. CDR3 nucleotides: TGTGCCAGCAGGTACGACACGGATGAGCAGTACTTC.

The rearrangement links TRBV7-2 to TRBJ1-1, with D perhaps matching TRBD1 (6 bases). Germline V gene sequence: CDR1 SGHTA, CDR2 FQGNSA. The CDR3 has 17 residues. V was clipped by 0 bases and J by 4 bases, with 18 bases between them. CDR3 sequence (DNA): TGTGCCAGCAGCTTAGCGCGGCAGGGGCCAGTCGGCACTGAAGCTTTCTTT. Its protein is CASSLARQGPVGTEAFF.

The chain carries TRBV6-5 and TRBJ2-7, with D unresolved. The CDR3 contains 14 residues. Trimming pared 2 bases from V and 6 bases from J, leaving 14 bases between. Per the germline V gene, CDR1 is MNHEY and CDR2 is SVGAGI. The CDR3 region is CASSYARSASEQYF. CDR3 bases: TGTGCCAGCAGTTACGCCCGGTCGGCTTCCGAGCAGTACTTC.

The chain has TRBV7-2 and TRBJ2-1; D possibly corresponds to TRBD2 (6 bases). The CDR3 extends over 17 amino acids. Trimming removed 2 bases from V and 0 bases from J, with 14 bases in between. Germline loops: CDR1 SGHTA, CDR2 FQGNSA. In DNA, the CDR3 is TGTGCCAGCAGCTTATCCCCTAGCGCTAGCTCCTACAATGAGCAGTTCTTC. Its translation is CASSLSPSASSYNEQFF. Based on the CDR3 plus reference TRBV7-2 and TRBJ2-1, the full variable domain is GAGVSQSPSNKVTEKGKDVELRCDPISGHTALYWYRQSLGQGLEFLIYFQGNSAPDKSGLPSDRFSAERTGGSVSTLTIQRTQQEDSAVYLCASSLSPSASSYNEQFFGPGTRLTVL.

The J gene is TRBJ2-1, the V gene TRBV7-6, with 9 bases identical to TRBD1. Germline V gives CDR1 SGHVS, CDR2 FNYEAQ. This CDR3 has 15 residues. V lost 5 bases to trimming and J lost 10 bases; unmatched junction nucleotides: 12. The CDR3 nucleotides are TGTGCCAGCAGCCCCCCCGGGACAGGGCGTGGAGAGCAGTTCTTC. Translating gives CASSPPGTGRGEQFF.

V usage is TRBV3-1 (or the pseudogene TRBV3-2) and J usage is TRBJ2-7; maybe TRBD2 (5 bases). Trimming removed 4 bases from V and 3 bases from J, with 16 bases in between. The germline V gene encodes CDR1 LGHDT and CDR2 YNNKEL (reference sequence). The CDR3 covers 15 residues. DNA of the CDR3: TGTGCCAGCAGCCTCCTTCCGGACTCCAACTACGAGCAGTACTTC. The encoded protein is CASSLLPDSNYEQYF.

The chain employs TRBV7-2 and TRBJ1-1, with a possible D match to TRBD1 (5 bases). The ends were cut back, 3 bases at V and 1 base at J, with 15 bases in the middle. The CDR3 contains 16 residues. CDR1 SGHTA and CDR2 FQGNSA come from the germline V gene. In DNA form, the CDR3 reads TGTGCCAGCAGCTTCCCCCCCTTAACAGGGAACACTGAAGCTTTCTTT. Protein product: CASSFPPLTGNTEAFF.

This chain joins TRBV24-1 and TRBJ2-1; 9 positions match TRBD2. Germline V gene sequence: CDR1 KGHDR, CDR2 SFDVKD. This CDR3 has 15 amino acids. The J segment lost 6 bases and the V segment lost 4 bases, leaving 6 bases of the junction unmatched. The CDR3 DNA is TGTGCCACCAGTGAGCGCGGGGGGGCCTTCAATGAGCAGTTCTTC. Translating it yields CATSERGGAFNEQFF.

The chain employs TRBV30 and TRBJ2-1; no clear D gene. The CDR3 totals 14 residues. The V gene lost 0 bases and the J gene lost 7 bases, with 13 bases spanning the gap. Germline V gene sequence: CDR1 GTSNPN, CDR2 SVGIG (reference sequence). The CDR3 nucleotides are TGTGCCTGGAGTGTACGCTTACTTGGGAATGAGCAGTTCTTC. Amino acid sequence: CAWSVRLLGNEQFF. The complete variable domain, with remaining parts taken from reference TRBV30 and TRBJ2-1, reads SQTIHQWPATLVQPVGSPLSLECTVEGTSNPNLYWYRQAAGRGLQLLFYSVGIGQISSEVPQNLSASRPQDRQFILSSKKLLLSDSGFYLCAWSVRLLGNEQFFGPGTRLTVL.

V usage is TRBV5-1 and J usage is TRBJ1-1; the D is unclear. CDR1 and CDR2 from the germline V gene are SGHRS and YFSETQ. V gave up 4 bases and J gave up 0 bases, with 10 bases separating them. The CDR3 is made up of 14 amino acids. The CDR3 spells CASSLTAMNTEAFF. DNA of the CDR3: TGCGCCAGCAGCCTGACCGCTATGAACACTGAAGCTTTCTTT.

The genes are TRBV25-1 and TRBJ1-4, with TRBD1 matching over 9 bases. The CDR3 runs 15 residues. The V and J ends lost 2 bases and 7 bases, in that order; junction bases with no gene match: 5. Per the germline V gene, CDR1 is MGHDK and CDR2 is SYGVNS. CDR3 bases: TGTGCCAGCAGTGAAGGCGGGACAGGGACTGAAAAACTGTTTTTT. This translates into CASSEGGTGTEKLFF.

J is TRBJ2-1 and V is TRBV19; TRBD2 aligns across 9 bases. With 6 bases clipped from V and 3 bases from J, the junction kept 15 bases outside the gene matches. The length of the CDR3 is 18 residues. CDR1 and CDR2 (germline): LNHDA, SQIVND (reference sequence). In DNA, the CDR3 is TGTGCCAGTAGGGTTGTGGCGGGGGGGCCTGATGGCTACAATGAGCAGTTCTTC. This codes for CASRVVAGGPDGYNEQFF.